This T cell receptor (beta chain) was observed in a study of technical replicates of blood from several donors. TCRdb keeps only in-frame clones here, not all; method: immunoSEQ multiplex PCR. This sample has about 80,000 clones, with about 92% found just once. With 1 base removed from V and 4 bases from J, the gap between germline ends came to 13 bases. Germline loops: CDR1 MNHEY, CDR2 SMNVEV (reference sequence). The CDR3 length is 15 residues. The material sequenced was T cells isolated from PBMCs. V and J are TRBV27 and TRBJ1-1; D is perhaps TRBD1 (6 bases). The TCR comes from a human donor in good health. The CDR3 DNA reads as TGTGCCAGCAGTTTATTCACAGGGCGCCTCACTGAAGCTTTCTTT. Amino acids: CASSLFTGRLTEAFF.